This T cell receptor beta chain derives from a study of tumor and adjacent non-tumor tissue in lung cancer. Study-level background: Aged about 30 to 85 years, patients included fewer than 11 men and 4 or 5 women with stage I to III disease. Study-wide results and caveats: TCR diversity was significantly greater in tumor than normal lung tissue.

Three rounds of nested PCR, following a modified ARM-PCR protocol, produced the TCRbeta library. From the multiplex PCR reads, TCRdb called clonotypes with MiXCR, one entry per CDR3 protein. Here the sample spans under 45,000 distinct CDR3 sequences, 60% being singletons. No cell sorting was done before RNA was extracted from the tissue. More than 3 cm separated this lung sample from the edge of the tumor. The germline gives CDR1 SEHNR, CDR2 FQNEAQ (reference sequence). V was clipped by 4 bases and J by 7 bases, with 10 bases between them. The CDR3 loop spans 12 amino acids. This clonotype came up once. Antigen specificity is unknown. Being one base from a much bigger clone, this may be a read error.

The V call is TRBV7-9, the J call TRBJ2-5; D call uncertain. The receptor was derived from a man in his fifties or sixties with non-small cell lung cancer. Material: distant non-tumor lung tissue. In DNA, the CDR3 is TGTGCCAGCAGCTCAGAGCTTGGGACCCAGTACTTC. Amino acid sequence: CASSSELGTQYF.